These 27 T cell receptor beta chains originate from one sample sequenced in a study of blood T cell repertoires in COVID-19. Sequencing was performed with immunoSEQ multiplex PCR; in TCRdb, only in-frame clones are kept and a portion is missing. The table has about 300,000 clones, about 90% seen once. Sample: PBMCs or T cells enriched from blood (not recorded which). These TCRs come from a woman aged 25 to 39 who had recovered from COVID-19.

The chain joins TRBV7-2 to TRBJ1-2, with TRBD1 matching 9 bases. The CDR3 loop spans 17 amino acids. Germline lookup yields CDR1 SGHTA and CDR2 FQGNSA. Germline trimming cut 5 bases from V and 4 bases from J; bases unmatched to any gene: 14. CDR3: CASSQGIGDRVTYGYTF. CDR3 coding DNA: TGTGCCAGCAGCCAAGGCATTGGGGACAGGGTCACCTATGGCTACACCTTC.

This chain links TRBV9 with TRBJ2-3; tentative D call: TRBD2 (6 bases). V lost 0 bases and J 5 bases, leaving 22 bases between the germline ends. The germline V gene has CDR1 SGDLS and CDR2 YYNGEE. This CDR3 is built from 18 residues. The CDR3 DNA is TGTGCCAGCAGCGTAGGCTTGGGGGGATACCACCGGGGAGATACGCAGTATTTT. Translation: CASSVGLGGYHRGDTQYF.

V gene TRBV5-1 combines with J gene TRBJ2-1; 10 bases fit TRBD1. There are 16 residues in the CDR3. Germline V gene lookup returns CDR1 SGHRS and CDR2 YFSETQ. J was trimmed by 7 bases and V by 0 bases; bases with no gene match: 7. Here the CDR3 reads CASSLVRTGGGNEQFF. The CDR3 bases are TGCGCCAGCAGCTTGGTTAGGACAGGGGGAGGGAATGAGCAGTTCTTC.

The chain couples TRBV19 to TRBJ1-4; TRBD1 matches 10 bases. J gave up 7 bases and V 5 bases, and 13 bases lay outside the gene matches. This CDR3 region has 17 residues. CDR1 LNHDA and CDR2 SQIVND come from the germline V gene (reference sequence). The CDR3 is CASSPRDRGLGGEKLFF. CDR3 in DNA: TGTGCCAGTAGTCCCCGGGACAGGGGCTTGGGAGGTGAAAAACTGTTTTTT.

V usage is TRBV5-8 and J usage is TRBJ1-1; D gene ambiguous. Trimming removed 3 bases at V and 5 bases at J, with 11 bases between. The germline CDR1 and CDR2 sequences are SGHTS and YDEGEE. The length of the CDR3 is 13 residues. The DNA of the CDR3 is TGTGCCAGCAGCTCATGGTTGCGGACTGAAGCTTTCTTT. Translated, it gives CASSSWLRTEAFF.

This chain uses TRBV5-1 with TRBJ2-2, with 9 bases that match TRBD1. The CDR3 spans 14 residues. Per germline, CDR1 SGHRS and CDR2 YFSETQ. The trim removed 7 bases at V and 5 bases at J, leaving 6 bases unmatched. The CDR3 loop reads CASQGQGRTGELFF. CDR3 sequence (DNA): TGCGCCAGCCAAGGACAGGGGAGGACCGGGGAGCTGTTTTTT. The whole variable domain, filled in from reference TRBV5-1 and TRBJ2-2, reads KAGVTQTPRYLIKTRGQQVTLSCSPISGHRSVSWYQQTPGQGLQFLFEYFSETQRNKGNFPGRFSGRQFSNSRSEMNVSTLELGDSALYLCASQGQGRTGELFFGEGSRLTVL.

This clone was seen a handful of times. The chain links TRBV4-3 to TRBJ2-7; maybe TRBD1 (6 bases). V was clipped by 0 bases and J by 3 bases, with 15 bases between them. Germline CDR1 LGHNA, CDR2 YSLEER. The CDR3 contains 16 residues. The CDR3 sequence: CASSQDPDSRNYEQYF. The CDR3 nucleotides read TGCGCCAGCAGCCAAGATCCGGACAGCAGGAACTACGAGCAGTACTTC.

The gene calls are TRBV3-1 (or the pseudogene TRBV3-2) and TRBJ1-5; tentative D call: TRBD1 (5 bases). The ends were cut back, 4 bases at V and 2 bases at J, with 12 bases in the middle. CDR1 LGHDT and CDR2 YNNKEL come from the germline V gene (reference sequence). There are 15 residues in the CDR3. The CDR3 bases are TGTGCCAGCAGCCTAGGGGTCTTGGGCAATCAGCCCCAGCATTTT. It yields the protein CASSLGVLGNQPQHF.

V is TRBV9 and J is TRBJ1-6; 8 bases agree with TRBD1. CDR3 length equals 14 residues. Per germline, CDR1 SGDLS and CDR2 YYNGEE. The junction had 6 bases not matched to a gene; V was cut back by 3 bases and J by 10 bases. The CDR3 is CASSADRVLSPLHF. CDR3 DNA: TGTGCCAGCAGCGCGGACAGGGTTTTGTCACCCCTCCACTTT.

The J gene is TRBJ2-1, the V gene TRBV2; TRBD1 matches 8 bases. The CDR3 is 14 residues long. Germline V gives CDR1 SNHLY, CDR2 FYNNEI. With V trimmed by 8 bases and J by 3 bases, 6 bases remained unmatched. CDR3 nucleotide sequence: TGTGCCAGCCTCCGGGACAGGTACTACAATGAGCAGTTCTTC. This translates into CASLRDRYYNEQFF. The full variable domain, in which reference TRBV2 and TRBJ2-1 provide the parts outside the CDR3, is EPEVTQTPSHQVTQMGQEVILRCVPISNHLYFYWYRQILGQKVEFLVSFYNNEISEKSEIFDDQFSVERPDGSNFTLKIRSTKLEDSAMYFCASLRDRYYNEQFFGPGTRLTVL.

This chain joins TRBV19 and TRBJ2-5; a possible D gene is TRBD2 (6 bases). Trimming cost V 4 bases and J 4 bases, with 16 bases left between them. CDR1 and CDR2 from the germline V gene are LNHDA and SQIVND (reference sequence). The CDR3 spans 15 residues. The CDR3 DNA is TGTGCCAGTAGTACAAGGGACTTGATGCGAGAGACCCAGTACTTC. It codes for CASSTRDLMRETQYF.

This clone was found once. The chain joins TRBV4-1 to TRBJ2-7; no clear D gene. Trimming took 4 bases from V and 4 from J, leaving 11 bases between them. CDR1 and CDR2 from the germline V gene are MGHRA and YSYEKL. The CDR3 contains 13 residues. CDR3 DNA: TGCGCCAGCAGCCTAACCGACTTTTACGAGCAGTACTTC. Amino acids: CASSLTDFYEQYF.

J is TRBJ1-1 and V is TRBV18, with 7 bases aligning to TRBD1. The V and J ends lost 3 bases and 0 bases, in that order; junction bases with no gene match: 4. This CDR3 has 15 amino acids. CDR1 and CDR2 from the germline V gene are KGHSH and LQKENI. The chain's CDR3 is CASSPDRVMNTEAFF. The CDR3, as DNA: TGTGCCAGCTCACCTGACAGGGTTATGAACACTGAAGCTTTCTTT.

The CDR3 reads CATSDRGSTEAFF. In nucleotides, the CDR3 is TGTGCCACCAGTGATCGAGGAAGTACTGAAGCTTTCTTT. The chain carries TRBV24-1 and TRBJ1-1; D gene uncertain. The germline V and J ends were trimmed by 3 bases and 5 bases, with 9 bases remaining between them. The germline CDR1 and CDR2 sequences are KGHDR and SFDVKD. The CDR3 contains 13 residues.

V gene TRBV13 combines with J gene TRBJ2-7, with D unresolved. The CDR3 consists of 13 residues. The V end was cut by 5 bases, the J end by 3 bases, with 11 bases between. Looked up from germline, CDR1 is PRHDT and CDR2 is FYEKMQ (reference sequence). CDR3 in DNA: TGTGCCAGCAGCATAATAAGACACTACGAGCAGTACTTC. This sequence encodes CASSIIRHYEQYF.

The chain links TRBV30 to TRBJ2-7; unclear D gene. The V gene's germline CDR1 is GTSNPN and CDR2 SVGIG (reference sequence). The CDR3 is 13 amino acids. Trimming removed 0 bases from V and 5 bases from J, with 11 bases in between. CDR3 nucleotide sequence: TGTGCCTGGAGTGTACATGACAACCACGAGCAGTACTTC. Translation: CAWSVHDNHEQYF.

This clone was observed a few times. The chain joins TRBV18 to TRBJ1-4; TRBD1 matches at 9 bases. The CDR3 runs 17 residues. J was trimmed by 1 base and V by 3 bases; bases with no gene match: 6. The germline CDR1 and CDR2 sequences are KGHSH and LQKENI. The CDR3 coding sequence is TGTGCCAGCTCACCTCGGGACAGGGATGTAACTAATGAAAAACTGTTTTTT. Protein product: CASSPRDRDVTNEKLFF.

The V and J genes are TRBV7-9 and TRBJ2-1; 12 bases agree with TRBD2. Germline CDR1 reads SEHNR; CDR2 reads FQNEAQ (reference sequence). V shed 1 base and J 8 bases; nucleotides not matched to a gene: 3. The CDR3 sequence is 15 residues long. For the CDR3, the DNA is TGTGCCAGCAGCTTAGGACTAGCGGGGGCCCATGAGCAGTTCTTC. Translating it yields CASSLGLAGAHEQFF.

This clone was detected a few times. The chain is built from TRBV7-8 and TRBJ1-2; TRBD1 aligns across 9 bases. Germline V gene sequence: CDR1 SGHVS, CDR2 FQNEAQ. The J segment lost 8 bases and the V segment lost 1 base, leaving 2 bases of the junction unmatched. This CDR3 contains 13 residues. DNA of the CDR3: TGTGCCAGCAGCTTAGACAGGGGGCGCGGCTACACCTTC. It yields the protein CASSLDRGRGYTF.

This clone has a single count. V usage is TRBV19 and J usage is TRBJ1-2; D perhaps matches TRBD1 (6 bases). The CDR3 length is 14 residues. Germline V gene sequence: CDR1 LNHDA, CDR2 SQIVND (reference sequence). V lost 6 bases and J lost 6, with 17 bases in between. The CDR3 DNA sequence: TGTGCCAGTAGCCCTAACGGGGGGCGGGATGGCTACACCTTC. This codes for CASSPNGGRDGYTF.

The genes are TRBV10-3 and TRBJ1-6; 9 bases align to TRBD1. The CDR3 is 15 amino acids. Germline CDR1 and CDR2: ENHRY and SYGVKD. V dropped 6 bases and J dropped 7; count of bases not matched to a gene: 7. The CDR3 sequence: CAIRDRGPTNSPLHF. For the CDR3, the DNA is TGTGCCATCAGGGACAGGGGCCCAACCAATTCACCCCTCCACTTT.

This rearrangement joins TRBV5-1 to TRBJ2-7; 11 bases are shared with TRBD1. The germline CDR1 and CDR2 sequences are SGHRS and YFSETQ. The CDR3 length is 14 residues. Losses at the gene ends were 4 bases for V and 7 bases for J; bases not matched to a gene: 7. The CDR3 region is CASSPGQGAGEQYF. In DNA, the CDR3 is TGCGCCAGCAGCCCCGGACAGGGGGCGGGGGAGCAGTACTTC.

This clone has only one observation. The chain has TRBV2 and TRBJ2-4; D is possibly TRBD1 (6 bases). The length of the CDR3 is 15 residues. Germline CDR1 and CDR2: SNHLY and FYNNEI. V lost 8 bases to trimming and J lost 0 bases, with 14 bases between them. The CDR3 region has the DNA TGTGCCAGCGGGAATACAGGGTTAGCCAAAAACATTCAGTACTTC. It yields the protein CASGNTGLAKNIQYF.

This rearrangement joins TRBV6-1 to TRBJ1-2; D is uncertain. V was clipped by 2 bases and J by 3 bases, with 7 bases between them. The V gene's germline CDR1 is MNHNS and CDR2 SASEGT. The CDR3 runs to 13 residues. CDR3 loop: CASSEKIDYGYTF. CDR3 sequence (DNA): TGTGCCAGCAGTGAAAAAATCGACTATGGCTACACCTTC.

This chain links TRBV7-8 with TRBJ1-4; a possible D gene is TRBD1 (5 bases). Germline V CDR1 and CDR2: SGHVS, FQNEAQ. Trimming removed 5 bases at V and 7 bases at J, with 17 bases between. This CDR3 contains 15 residues. The CDR3 reads CASSLRGSGAEKLFF. Written as DNA, the CDR3 is TGTGCCAGCAGCCTCCGGGGGTCCGGGGCTGAAAAACTGTTTTTT.

The chain combines TRBV10-3 with TRBJ1-5; a possible D gene is TRBD1 (6 bases). In germline, CDR1 is ENHRY, CDR2 SYGVKD. CDR3 length equals 14 residues. Trimming pared 3 bases from V and 7 bases from J, leaving 13 bases between. The chain's CDR3 is CAISELGGAQPQHF. The CDR3, as DNA: TGTGCCATCAGTGAATTGGGGGGGGCCCAGCCCCAGCATTTT.

V gene TRBV7-9 combines with J gene TRBJ2-7; 10 bases line up with TRBD1. V lost 3 bases to trimming and J lost 4 bases; unmatched junction nucleotides: 3. Germline CDR1 is SEHNR and CDR2 is FQNEAQ (reference sequence). The CDR3 runs to 14 residues. DNA for the CDR3: TGTGCCAGCAGCTTTGGGGGACAGGGGTACGAGCAGTACTTC. Its protein product is CASSFGGQGYEQYF.